This T cell receptor (beta chain) was identified during a study of cytomegalovirus exposure and HLA in healthy donors. Trimming removed 2 bases from V and 0 bases from J, with 14 bases in between. The CDR3 has 17 amino acids. Germline V gives CDR1 MDHEN, CDR2 SYDVKM. Remarks on this clone: Its antigen is not identified.

Study-wide results and limits: The listing of fewer than 200 TCR beta chains classed them as cytomegalovirus-associated. In a later analysis, HLA-associated beta chains showed higher expansion and lower generation probabilities than comparable chains.

Healthy bone marrow donors supplied every sample. Primers: 60 Vbeta forward and 13 Jbeta reverse. The authors' processing: Later, tens of millions of unique TCR beta chains were counted in an analysis, and about 10 million of them were shared. Here immunoSEQ multiplex PCR was the method, and the copy in TCRdb shows in-frame clones only, minus some. V and J calls plus clone size are reproduced from that table; the DNA served to infer D and trimming. Of roughly 71,000 clones in the sample, about 67% are singletons; the top ten hold about an eighth. This clonotype was sampled from a human donor in good health. The V gene is TRBV28, the J gene TRBJ1-5; tentative D call: TRBD1 (5 bases). Material for sequencing was PBMCs. DNA of the CDR3: TGTGCCAGCAGTTTAAGGACACTACCCAATAGCAATCAGCCCCAGCATTTT. Protein product: CASSLRTLPNSNQPQHF.